Given below is one TCR beta chain in context. These data originate in a study of T cell changes during pregnancy in multiple sclerosis. The data were produced by immunoSEQ multiplex PCR, yet TCRdb's version contains in-frame clones alone and is incomplete. Among about 40,000 clones listed, roughly nine tenths were seen once. Unmatched junction bases numbered 4, after V lost 6 bases and J lost 2 bases. The CDR3 totals 13 residues. Germline-derived CDR1 and CDR2 are MNHNS and SASEGT. The chain employs TRBV6-1 and TRBJ2-7; TRBD1 aligns across 7 bases. The specimen was CD4+ T cells from peripheral blood mononuclear cells, collected in the first trimester of pregnancy. This TCR derives from a female donor with multiple sclerosis, enrolled in a pregnancy study. The CDR3 spells CASRTGQTYEQYF. As DNA, the CDR3 is TGTGCCAGCAGGACGGGACAGACCTACGAGCAGTACTTC.